Below are 19 T cell receptor beta chains sequenced from a single sample in a study of OX40 agonist ivuxolimab in advanced cancers. TCRdb's copy holds only in-frame clones and misses some; the assay was immunoSEQ multiplex PCR. This sample has about 110,000 clones, with around nine tenths found just once. The starting material was CD4+ or CD8+ T cells sorted from blood, obtained in a trial of the OX40 agonist ivuxolimab. Receptors were obtained from an adult with an advanced solid tumor such as melanoma, head and neck, liver or kidney cancer.

The V and J genes are TRBV19 and TRBJ1-5; tentative D call: TRBD1 (5 bases). Germline V lookup: CDR1 LNHDA, CDR2 SQIVND (reference sequence). CDR3 size: 15 residues. The V and J ends lost 10 bases and 2 bases respectively, with 18 bases between them. The CDR3, as DNA: TGTGCCACAAATCGGGGCCGGGGTGGCAATCAGCCCCAGCATTTT. Translation: CATNRGRGGNQPQHF.

Comments on this clone: At one boundary the junction diverges from the germline segment, which might be a read error. The chain employs TRBV7-7 and TRBJ2-6, with a weak D call TRBD1 (6 bases). This CDR3 has 15 residues. Germline lookup yields CDR1 SSHAT and CDR2 FNYEAQ (reference sequence). CDR3 amino acids: CASSPTGSGANVLTF. The CDR3 coding sequence is TGTGCTAGCAGCCCTACAGGGTCTGGGGCCAACGTCCTGACTTTC.

The rearrangement links TRBV27 to TRBJ1-2; D is perhaps TRBD1 (5 bases). CDR1 and CDR2 (germline): MNHEY, SMNVEV (reference sequence). The V gene lost 4 bases and the J gene lost 8 bases, with 14 bases spanning the gap. This CDR3 contains 13 residues. CDR3: CASSYAREGGYTF. The CDR3 nucleotides are TGTGCCAGCAGTTATGCCAGGGAAGGGGGCTACACCTTC.

The CDR3 nucleotides are TGTGCCAGCAGTGAAAGGGGATACAGTGAAAAACTGTTTTTT. Translation: CASSERGYSEKLFF. This chain links TRBV6-1 with TRBJ1-4; D possibly corresponds to TRBD1 (5 bases). CDR3 length: 14 residues. The germline V gene encodes CDR1 MNHNS and CDR2 SASEGT. V was pared by 2 bases and J by 7 bases, with 11 bases between.

Note on this clone: Other DNA sequences from this sample encode an identical CDR3 as well. This rearrangement joins TRBV11-2 to TRBJ2-7; maybe TRBD1 (5 bases). The CDR3 sequence is 14 residues long. V was clipped by 5 bases and J by 2 bases, with 13 bases between them. The V gene's germline CDR1 is SGHAT and CDR2 FQNNGV. This chain's CDR3 is CASSLRAGPYEQYF. The DNA of the CDR3 is TGTGCCAGCAGCCTCCGGGCAGGGCCCTACGAGCAGTACTTC.

The V and J genes are TRBV18 and TRBJ1-1; D gene ambiguous. V was trimmed by 3 bases and J by 1 base, leaving 12 bases between them. This CDR3 is 15 amino acids long. The germline V gene has CDR1 KGHSH and CDR2 LQKENI. The CDR3 nucleotides read TGTGCCAGCTCACCTCGATCGTTGGCGAACACTGAAGCTTTCTTT. It codes for CASSPRSLANTEAFF.

V is TRBV18 and J is TRBJ2-2; tentative D call: TRBD1 (5 bases). The CDR3 is 15 residues long. Germline V gene sequence: CDR1 KGHSH, CDR2 LQKENI. Trimming shortened V by 2 bases and J by 3 bases, and 10 bases separated the two germline ends. CDR3 in amino acids: CASSPGAGYTGELFF. CDR3 DNA sequence: TGTGCCAGCTCACCAGGAGCAGGGTACACCGGGGAGCTGTTTTTT.

This chain links TRBV6-1 with TRBJ2-7; D remains ambiguous. In germline, CDR1 is MNHNS, CDR2 SASEGT. CDR3 length equals 15 residues. Written as DNA, the CDR3 is TGTTCTATATGGGATTATACGGACGGGCCCTACGAGCAGTACTTC. Translated, it gives CSIWDYTDGPYEQYF.

The CDR3 DNA sequence: TGTGCCAGCAGCTCCCCCCGGGGCAGGGGGGGCTACGAGCAGTACTTC. Translated: CASSSPRGRGGYEQYF. V usage is TRBV7-2 and J usage is TRBJ2-7, with D possibly being TRBD1 or TRBD2 (7 bases each). V was shortened by 4 bases and J by 3 bases, with 19 bases between the two germline ends. The CDR3 consists of 16 residues. Germline CDR1 and CDR2: SGHTA and FQGNSA.

In DNA, the CDR3 is TGTGCCAGCAGCTTTGGACAGAACTATGGCTACACCTTC. Amino acid sequence: CASSFGQNYGYTF. The rearrangement links TRBV7-2 to TRBJ1-2, with D maybe TRBD1 (6 bases). The ends were cut back, 3 bases at V and 2 bases at J, with 7 bases in the middle. This CDR3 is built from 13 residues. The germline V gene has CDR1 SGHTA and CDR2 FQGNSA.

The chain recombines TRBV19 with TRBJ2-7, with 7 bases aligning to TRBD1. The ends lost 5 bases at V and 1 base at J; junction bases unmatched: 11. Germline CDR1 LNHDA, CDR2 SQIVND (reference sequence). The CDR3 contains 16 residues. The CDR3 nucleotides read TGTGCCAGTAGTCCCTACAGGGGCCTTCGATCCTACGAGCAGTACTTC. Translating gives CASSPYRGLRSYEQYF. Complete variable domain (other parts from reference TRBV19 and TRBJ2-7): DGGITQSPKYLFRKEGQNVTLSCEQNLNHDAMYWYRQDPGQGLRLIYYSQIVNDFQKGDIAEGYSVSREKKESFPLTVTSAQKNPTAFYLCASSPYRGLRSYEQYFGPGTRLTVT.

V is TRBV4-3 and J is TRBJ1-2; TRBD1 might be the D (6 bases). In germline, CDR1 is LGHNA, CDR2 YSLEER. V dropped 1 base and J dropped 7 bases, with 7 bases sitting between them. This CDR3 is built from 12 residues. The DNA for the CDR3 is TGCGCCAGCAGCCAAGGGGGGCGTGGCTACACCTTC. Protein product: CASSQGGRGYTF.

This clone was detected a few times. V gene TRBV18 combines with J gene TRBJ2-3, with 8 bases identical to TRBD2. The CDR3 is made up of 16 amino acids. Germline trimming cut 4 bases from V and 0 bases from J; bases unmatched to any gene: 6. From germline, CDR1 is KGHSH and CDR2 LQKENI. CDR3 amino acids: CASSRDAGGSTDTQYF. The CDR3 region has the DNA TGTGCCAGCTCACGGGATGCGGGGGGTAGCACAGATACGCAGTATTTT.

The chain recombines TRBV30 with TRBJ2-2, with D maybe TRBD2 (6 bases). The CDR3 contains 16 residues. Trimming stripped 8 bases from V and 4 bases from J, with 23 bases between. The germline CDR1 and CDR2 sequences are GTSNPN and SVGIG (reference sequence). CDR3 nucleotide sequence: TGTGCCACTCCCTCTTTCTGGCGGGGCGTCACCGGGGAGCTGTTTTTT. Encoded protein: CATPSFWRGVTGELFF. The whole variable domain, filled in from reference TRBV30 and TRBJ2-2, reads SQTIHQWPATLVQPVGSPLSLECTVEGTSNPNLYWYRQAAGRGLQLLFYSVGIGQISSEVPQNLSASRPQDRQFILSSKKLLLSDSGFYLCATPSFWRGVTGELFFGEGSRLTVL.

This chain links TRBV7-3 with TRBJ2-3; tentatively, D is TRBD2 (5 bases). The germline V and J ends were trimmed by 5 bases and 2 bases, with 14 bases remaining between them. This CDR3 region has 15 residues. In germline, CDR1 is SGHTA, CDR2 FQGTGA. The CDR3 DNA is TGTGCCAGCAGCCGGAGCGGAGTCCTCACAGATACGCAGTATTTT. It codes for CASSRSGVLTDTQYF. Based on the CDR3 plus reference TRBV7-3 and TRBJ2-3, the full variable domain is GAGVSQTPSNKVTEKGKYVELRCDPISGHTALYWYRQSLGQGPEFLIYFQGTGAADDSGLPNDRFFAVRPEGSVSTLKIQRTERGDSAVYLCASSRSGVLTDTQYFGPGTRLTVL.

This sequence joins TRBV9 and TRBJ1-1, with D perhaps matching TRBD1 (6 bases). Looked up from germline, CDR1 is SGDLS and CDR2 is YYNGEE. V was pared by 0 bases and J by 1 base, with 7 bases between. The CDR3 is made up of 14 amino acids. CDR3: CASSVAGANTEAFF. The CDR3 DNA reads as TGTGCCAGCAGCGTAGCAGGGGCGAACACTGAAGCTTTCTTT. Full variable domain (rest looked up from reference TRBV9 and TRBJ1-1): DSGVTQTPKHLITATGQRVTLRCSPRSGDLSVYWYQQSLDQGLQFLIQYYNGEERAKGNILERFSAQQFPDLHSELNLSSLELGDSALYFCASSVAGANTEAFFGQGTRLTVV.

CDR3 sequence: CASREIRGPTNNEQFF. CDR3 DNA: TGTGCCAGCAGGGAGATCAGGGGCCCGACCAACAATGAGCAGTTCTTC. The rearrangement uses TRBV27 and TRBJ2-1, with a tentative D call TRBD1 (6 bases). Germline V CDR1 and CDR2: MNHEY, SMNVEV (reference sequence). Trimming removed 6 bases at V and 5 bases at J, with 20 bases between. The CDR3 length is 16 residues.

The V and J genes are TRBV5-6 and TRBJ1-4; perhaps TRBD1 as D (5 bases). V lost 2 bases to trimming and J lost 10 bases, with 18 bases between them. From germline, CDR1 is SGHDT and CDR2 YYEEEE. The CDR3 length is 15 residues. As DNA, the CDR3 is TGTGCCAGCAGCTTTTTGGGGACCGCGGACGGAAAACTGTTTTTT. This gives the protein CASSFLGTADGKLFF. Based on the CDR3 plus reference TRBV5-6 and TRBJ1-4, the full variable domain is DAGVTQSPTHLIKTRGQQVTLRCSPKSGHDTVSWYQQALGQGPQFIFQYYEEEERQRGNFPDRFSGHQFPNYSSELNVNALLLGDSALYLCASSFLGTADGKLFFGSGTQLSVL.

This chain joins TRBV7-2 and TRBJ1-1; D unclear. The CDR3 extends over 15 amino acids. V was clipped by 1 base and J by 0 bases, with 9 bases between them. The germline V gene encodes CDR1 SGHTA and CDR2 FQGNSA. CDR3 bases: TGTGCCAGCAGCTTAGGTGGGAATATGAACACTGAAGCTTTCTTT. It encodes CASSLGGNMNTEAFF.